Presented here are 26 T cell receptor beta chains from one specimen sequenced in a study of blood T cell repertoires in COVID-19. The repertoire was sequenced with immunoSEQ multiplex PCR; TCRdb's copy has only in-frame clones and lacks some. The table records fewer than 100,000 clones, about 90% of them present only once. What was sequenced was peripheral blood. The receptors here all came from a man in his 70s with acute or convalescent COVID-19.

This chain joins TRBV28 and TRBJ2-4; D is ambiguous. The CDR3 totals 15 residues. Per the germline V gene, CDR1 is MDHEN and CDR2 is SYDVKM. Trimming took off 6 bases at V and 0 bases at J, with 12 bases between the two ends. The CDR3 loop is CASSPRGVAKNIQYF. The DNA of the CDR3 is TGTGCCAGCAGCCCCCGAGGCGTAGCCAAAAACATTCAGTACTTC.

The chain carries TRBV21-1 and TRBJ2-2; the table's TRBD2 call for D was not verified on the DNA. TRBV21-1 is a recognized pseudogene. This CDR3 spans 20 amino acids. The CDR3 spells CASSKVGASGGALGTGELFF. The CDR3 DNA sequence: TGTGCCAGCAGCAAAGTGGGAGCTAGCGGGGGGGCCCTCGGCACCGGGGAGCTGTTTTTT.

J is TRBJ1-6 and V is TRBV19, with D unclear. Germline values: CDR1 LNHDA, CDR2 SQIVND (reference sequence). Trimming pared 4 bases from V and 7 bases from J, leaving 11 bases between. The CDR3 runs to 14 residues. The CDR3 DNA follows: TGTGCCAGTAGTACGGGAGTTCTCAATTCACCCCTCCACTTT. Translation gives CASSTGVLNSPLHF. The variable domain in full, with the rest retrieved from reference TRBV19 and TRBJ1-6, is DGGITQSPKYLFRKEGQNVTLSCEQNLNHDAMYWYRQDPGQGLRLIYYSQIVNDFQKGDIAEGYSVSREKKESFPLTVTSAQKNPTAFYLCASSTGVLNSPLHFGNGTRLTVT.

The chain employs TRBV5-1 and TRBJ1-4, with TRBD1 identical over 12 bases. The ends lost 0 bases at V and 7 bases at J; junction bases unmatched: 4. The V gene's germline CDR1 is SGHRS and CDR2 YFSETQ. The CDR3 length is 16 residues. The CDR3 here is CASSLAGTGGSEKLFF. CDR3 bases: TGCGCCAGCAGCTTGGCAGGGACAGGGGGCTCTGAAAAACTGTTTTTT.

V is TRBV5-1 and J is TRBJ1-1; TRBD1 aligns across 9 bases. The CDR3 spans 14 residues. Germline-derived CDR1 and CDR2 are SGHRS and YFSETQ. V dropped 3 bases and J dropped 1; count of bases not matched to a gene: 1. The CDR3 reads CASSWGQGNTEAFF. In nucleotides, the CDR3 is TGCGCCAGCAGCTGGGGACAGGGGAACACTGAAGCTTTCTTT.

This clone was observed a handful of times. This sequence joins TRBV6-5 and TRBJ1-1; weak D call: TRBD1 (5 bases). The germline V gene has CDR1 MNHEY and CDR2 SVGAGI. The CDR3 runs to 14 residues. V dropped 0 bases and J dropped 2 bases, with 7 bases sitting between them. The DNA of the CDR3 is TGTGCCAGCAGTTACTCGTGGACAAACACTGAAGCTTTCTTT. This encodes CASSYSWTNTEAFF.

The rearrangement uses TRBV7-9 and TRBJ1-2; no firm D call. Trimming removed 2 bases from V and 0 bases from J, with 19 bases in between. The CDR3 covers 18 residues. Germline CDR1 and CDR2: SEHNR and FQNEAQ (reference sequence). CDR3 nucleotides: TGTGCCAGCAGCTTACAGCTGGCAGGTCGCACCTCTAACTATGGCTACACCTTC. It encodes CASSLQLAGRTSNYGYTF.

This clone appeared a single time. J is TRBJ1-6 and V is TRBV12-5; 8 bases align to TRBD1. CDR3 length equals 16 residues. V shed 1 base, J shed 7 bases, and the junction held 6 bases outside the gene matches. Germline V CDR1 and CDR2: LGHNT, FRNRAP. The chain's CDR3 is CASGLGGQGGNSPLHF. The CDR3, as DNA: TGTGCTAGTGGTTTGGGAGGACAGGGTGGGAATTCACCCCTCCACTTT.

The chain employs TRBV7-3 and TRBJ2-2, with D perhaps TRBD1 (7 bases). From germline, CDR1 is SGHTA and CDR2 FQGTGA. The ends were cut back, 5 bases at V and 2 bases at J, with 12 bases in the middle. The CDR3 runs 15 residues. The CDR3 coding sequence is TGTGCCAGCAGCGGGGGGACAGTTAACACCGGGGAGCTGTTTTTT. Translating gives CASSGGTVNTGELFF.

CDR3 in amino acids: CASSQTGNNQPQHF. CDR3 in DNA: TGTGCCAGCAGCCAAACAGGTAACAATCAGCCCCAGCATTTT. V is TRBV2 and J is TRBJ1-5; D may be TRBD1 (5 bases). V gave up 6 bases and J gave up 3 bases, with 12 bases separating them. The CDR3 length is 14 residues. The V gene's germline CDR1 is SNHLY and CDR2 FYNNEI.

The V call is TRBV3-1 (or the pseudogene TRBV3-2), the J call TRBJ2-1; 8 positions agree with TRBD1. CDR1 is LGHDT and CDR2 is YNNKEL in the germline V gene (reference sequence). The CDR3 runs to 15 residues. The trim removed 0 bases at V and 7 bases at J, leaving 5 bases unmatched. This CDR3 is CASSQEGQGLNEQFF. The CDR3, as DNA: TGTGCCAGCAGCCAAGAAGGACAGGGTCTAAATGAGCAGTTCTTC.

This clone has a handful of counts. This chain joins TRBV2 and TRBJ2-2; D remains ambiguous. The V gene's germline CDR1 is SNHLY and CDR2 FYNNEI. The CDR3 sequence is 14 residues long. Trimming shortened V by 2 bases and J by 3 bases, and 7 bases separated the two germline ends. DNA of the CDR3: TGTGCCAGCAGTGAACGGAGTTACACCGGGGAGCTGTTTTTT. Protein: CASSERSYTGELFF.

The chain joins TRBV6-5 to TRBJ2-5; 7 bases map to TRBD1. V shed 6 bases and J 2 bases; nucleotides not matched to a gene: 6. This CDR3 region has 14 residues. Germline lookup yields CDR1 MNHEY and CDR2 SVGAGI. CDR3 loop: CASRLRQGQETQYF. The DNA of the CDR3 is TGTGCCAGCAGACTGAGACAGGGACAAGAGACCCAGTACTTC.

V gene TRBV11-3 combines with J gene TRBJ2-2; 7 nucleotides align to TRBD1. The ends lost 5 bases at V and 6 bases at J; junction bases unmatched: 3. This CDR3 comprises 13 residues. Germline CDR1 reads SGHNT; CDR2 reads YENEEA. The CDR3 loop is CASSPDRAGELFF. The DNA of the CDR3 is TGTGCCAGCAGCCCAGACAGGGCCGGGGAGCTGTTTTTT.

The chain has TRBV6-6 and TRBJ2-3; TRBD2 agrees at 8 bases. V was clipped by 6 bases and J by 6 bases; unmatched bases: 14. The germline gives CDR1 MNHNY, CDR2 SVGAGI (reference sequence). The CDR3 consists of 16 residues. The CDR3 spells CASRTPGGRGGDTQYF. CDR3 DNA sequence: TGTGCCAGCAGAACTCCGGGAGGGCGTGGGGGTGATACGCAGTATTTT.

The rearrangement joins TRBV4-2 to TRBJ1-2, with 7 positions matching TRBD1. V was clipped by 0 bases and J by 7 bases; unmatched bases: 8. The CDR3 has 15 residues. Looked up from germline, CDR1 is LGHNA and CDR2 is YNFKEQ. CDR3 nucleotides: TGTGCCAGCAGCCAAGACGGAGGGGGCCCGGGTGGCTACACCTTC. It translates to CASSQDGGGPGGYTF.

The V gene is TRBV2, the J gene TRBJ1-5, with 7 nucleotides matching TRBD1. This CDR3 has 13 amino acids. The germline CDR1 and CDR2 sequences are SNHLY and FYNNEI. The V and J ends lost 3 bases and 11 bases, in that order; junction bases with no gene match: 7. Here the CDR3 reads CASSEGQSLAQHF. In nucleotides, the CDR3 is TGTGCCAGCAGTGAGGGACAGTCTTTGGCCCAGCATTTT.

The rearrangement joins TRBV9 to TRBJ1-6; 7 bases are a match to TRBD1. The germline gives CDR1 SGDLS, CDR2 YYNGEE. After removal of 4 bases from V and 9 bases from J, the junction contained 7 bases not matched to a gene. The CDR3 runs to 14 residues. The CDR3, as DNA: TGTGCCAGCAGCTATTGGGACAGAAGTTCACCCCTCCACTTT. Residues: CASSYWDRSSPLHF.

In its sample, this clone was seen once. The rearrangement links TRBV7-9 to TRBJ1-5, with 8 nucleotides matching TRBD1. The CDR3 runs to 18 residues. CDR1 SEHNR and CDR2 FQNEAQ come from the germline V gene (reference sequence). V was clipped by 1 base and J by 2 bases; unmatched bases: 10. CDR3 nucleotide sequence: TGTGCCAGCAGCTTAGTGGGACAGGTGGGTTCGGGCAATCAGCCCCAGCATTTT. Its protein product is CASSLVGQVGSGNQPQHF.

The chain couples TRBV28 to TRBJ2-3; the D gene is possibly TRBD2 (5 bases). The CDR3 has 14 residues. Deletions cut 6 bases from V and 7 bases from J, with 17 bases between. Germline V CDR1 and CDR2: MDHEN, SYDVKM. The CDR3 DNA sequence: TGTGCCAGCAGCCGAGGACTCCTTTTGTATACGCAGTATTTT. It is translated as CASSRGLLLYTQYF.

The genes are TRBV19 and TRBJ1-3, with D possibly matching TRBD1 (5 bases). Germline V gives CDR1 LNHDA, CDR2 SQIVND (reference sequence). The V gene lost 0 bases and the J gene lost 5 bases, with 14 bases spanning the gap. CDR3 length: 16 amino acids. CDR3 nucleotide sequence: TGTGCCAGTAGTATAGATCTCGGGGGGATAAGAAACACCATATATTTT. This codes for CASSIDLGGIRNTIYF.

The chain employs TRBV2 and TRBJ2-5, with 12 bases identical to TRBD2. Losses at the gene ends were 5 bases for V and 5 bases for J; bases not matched to a gene: 6. The CDR3 has 15 residues. Germline V CDR1 and CDR2: SNHLY, FYNNEI. The CDR3 DNA sequence: TGTGCCAGCAGTACAACTAGCGGGGGGCACGAGACCCAGTACTTC. It yields the protein CASSTTSGGHETQYF.

The chain recombines TRBV19 with TRBJ2-1; 8 nucleotides align to TRBD2. The CDR3 is 14 amino acids. J lost 4 bases, V lost 6 bases, and 5 bases had no gene match. Germline loops: CDR1 LNHDA, CDR2 SQIVND (reference sequence). The CDR3 is CASSPGGLYNEQFF. The CDR3 DNA follows: TGTGCCAGTAGCCCGGGGGGGCTTTACAATGAGCAGTTCTTC. Based on the CDR3 plus reference TRBV19 and TRBJ2-1, the full variable domain is DGGITQSPKYLFRKEGQNVTLSCEQNLNHDAMYWYRQDPGQGLRLIYYSQIVNDFQKGDIAEGYSVSREKKESFPLTVTSAQKNPTAFYLCASSPGGLYNEQFFGPGTRLTVL.

The DNA for the CDR3 is TGCAGCGTTGAAGAAGGACAGGGGGCTCCCCATGGCTACACCTTC. It yields the protein CSVEEGQGAPHGYTF. The genes are TRBV29-1 and TRBJ1-2; 11 bases align to TRBD1. The CDR3 is 15 amino acids. V trimming: 0 bases; J trimming: 6 bases; junction bases outside the gene matches: 6. The germline CDR1 and CDR2 sequences are SQVTM and ANQGSEA. Full variable domain (missing parts from reference TRBV29-1 and TRBJ1-2): SAVISQKPSRDICQRGTSLTIQCQVDSQVTMMFWYRQQPGQSLTLIATANQGSEATYESGFVIDKFPISRPNLTFSTLTVSNMSPEDSSIYLCSVEEGQGAPHGYTFGSGTRLTVV.

This clone occurred a few times. This chain joins TRBV28 and TRBJ1-1; D not resolved. CDR3 length equals 12 residues. Trimming stripped 3 bases from V and 0 bases from J, with 2 bases between. In germline, CDR1 is MDHEN, CDR2 SYDVKM. DNA of the CDR3: TGTGCCAGCAGTTTCTTGAACACTGAAGCTTTCTTT. As protein: CASSFLNTEAFF.

V is TRBV2 and J is TRBJ1-5; a possible D gene is TRBD1 (6 bases). Per the germline V gene, CDR1 is SNHLY and CDR2 is FYNNEI. Trimming stripped 7 bases from V and 2 bases from J, with 15 bases between. CDR3 length: 15 amino acids. CDR3 sequence (DNA): TGTGCCAGCAATGGGGGCCGGCCGGGCAATCAGCCCCAGCATTTT. This encodes CASNGGRPGNQPQHF. The full variable domain, in which reference TRBV2 and TRBJ1-5 provide the parts outside the CDR3, is EPEVTQTPSHQVTQMGQEVILRCVPISNHLYFYWYRQILGQKVEFLVSFYNNEISEKSEIFDDQFSVERPDGSNFTLKIRSTKLEDSAMYFCASNGGRPGNQPQHFGDGTRLSIL.